These 21 T cell receptor beta chains came from one sample sequenced in a study of cytomegalovirus exposure and HLA in healthy donors (dated by TCRdb to about 2017). Library preparation was by the immunoSEQ multiplex PCR assay. A mixture of 60 forward primers for TCR Vbeta segments and 13 reverse primers for TCR Jbeta segments was used in the multiplex PCR. Drawn from immuneACCESS, this table holds only the in-frame rearrangements with V and J called that TCRdb kept. Clones are partly lost; checked studies trace under half to an unresolved V gene and leave the rest unexplained. The sample table contains 200,000 to 250,000 clones; only one count was recorded for roughly 80% of them. The leading ten clones occupy 3.5% to 4% of the sample. The sequencing input was PBMCs. The source of these receptors is a male donor in good health and CMV-seronegative.

The chain recombines TRBV28 with TRBJ1-2; tentative D call: TRBD1 (5 bases). This CDR3 has 17 residues. The V end was cut by 1 base, the J end by 6 bases, with 21 bases between. Germline V gene sequence: CDR1 MDHEN, CDR2 SYDVKM. CDR3 loop: CASSLSFTGLYGHGYTF. CDR3 bases: TGTGCCAGCAGTTTATCCTTCACAGGCCTTTACGGTCATGGCTACACCTTC.

The V gene is TRBV28, the J gene TRBJ1-5; the D gene is possibly TRBD1 (6 bases). Trimming left V 0 bases short and J 2 bases short, with 11 bases between. Germline V gene sequence: CDR1 MDHEN, CDR2 SYDVKM. This CDR3 has 16 residues. Here the CDR3 DNA reads TGTGCCAGCAGTTTATGGTGGGGGCTTCGCAATCAGCCCCAGCATTTT. Amino acid sequence: CASSLWWGLRNQPQHF.

V usage is TRBV11-2 and J usage is TRBJ2-1, with TRBD2 identical over 10 bases. Germline V lookup: CDR1 SGHAT, CDR2 FQNNGV. V was clipped by 3 bases and J by 6 bases; unmatched bases: 8. The CDR3 sequence is 16 residues long. CDR3 in amino acids: CASSFGLAGAGNEQFF. The DNA of the CDR3 is TGTGCCAGCAGCTTTGGCCTAGCGGGAGCGGGCAATGAGCAGTTCTTC.

The gene calls are TRBV10-3 and TRBJ1-1, with D maybe TRBD1 (6 bases). Germline CDR1 and CDR2: ENHRY and SYGVKD. The CDR3 contains 12 residues. V was cut by 11 bases and J by 1 base, with 11 bases left in between. CDR3: CAAGQPNTEAFF. The CDR3 DNA reads as TGTGCCGCCGGACAGCCGAACACTGAAGCTTTCTTT.

This clone has a single count. The gene calls are TRBV6-1 and TRBJ2-1; TRBD1 aligns across 10 bases. The germline CDR1 and CDR2 sequences are MNHNS and SASEGT. This CDR3 contains 15 residues. V was pared by 4 bases and J by 2 bases, with 2 bases of the junction left unmatched. The CDR3 reads CASSAGTGAYNEQFF. CDR3 nucleotides: TGTGCCAGCAGTGCCGGGACAGGGGCCTACAATGAGCAGTTCTTC.

CDR3: CASSPGGEVNEQFF. In DNA, the CDR3 is TGTGCCAGCAGCCCAGGGGGCGAGGTCAATGAGCAGTTCTTC. The chain is built from TRBV9 and TRBJ2-1; TRBD1 agrees at 8 bases. Losses at the gene ends were 4 bases for V and 6 bases for J; bases not matched to a gene: 6. Germline values: CDR1 SGDLS, CDR2 YYNGEE. The CDR3 sequence is 14 residues long. Complete variable domain (other parts from reference TRBV9 and TRBJ2-1): DSGVTQTPKHLITATGQRVTLRCSPRSGDLSVYWYQQSLDQGLQFLIQYYNGEERAKGNILERFSAQQFPDLHSELNLSSLELGDSALYFCASSPGGEVNEQFFGPGTRLTVL.

This chain connects TRBV13 to TRBJ2-5; the match to TRBD2 covers 9 bases. Trimming cost V 4 bases and J 4 bases; bases outside gene matches: 13. This CDR3 has 17 amino acids. The germline CDR1 and CDR2 sequences are PRHDT and FYEKMQ (reference sequence). The CDR3 DNA reads TGTGCCAGCAGCTCCCAGAGGCTAGCGGGACAGCGAGAGACCCAGTACTTC. It yields the protein CASSSQRLAGQRETQYF.

This clone occurred a few times. DNA for the CDR3: TGTGCCTGGAATAGTCCGGGACTAGCGGACGAGCAGTACTTC. Protein: CAWNSPGLADEQYF. The rearrangement joins TRBV30 to TRBJ2-7; TRBD2 matches at 11 bases. The CDR3 sequence is 14 residues long. In germline, CDR1 is GTSNPN, CDR2 SVGIG (reference sequence). V was clipped by 4 bases and J by 5 bases; unmatched bases: 7. The variable domain in full, with the rest retrieved from reference TRBV30 and TRBJ2-7, is SQTIHQWPATLVQPVGSPLSLECTVEGTSNPNLYWYRQAAGRGLQLLFYSVGIGQISSEVPQNLSASRPQDRQFILSSKKLLLSDSGFYLCAWNSPGLADEQYFGPGTRLTVT.

The DNA of the CDR3 is TGTGCCAGCAGCCAAGCGACAGTCAGCAATCAGCCCCAGCATTTT. This sequence encodes CASSQATVSNQPQHF. V usage is TRBV4-2 and J usage is TRBJ1-5; possible D gene TRBD1, 5 bases. V was cut by 1 base and J by 1 base, with 8 bases left in between. CDR1 LGHNA and CDR2 YNFKEQ come from the germline V gene. The CDR3 has 15 residues.

V is TRBV9 and J is TRBJ2-6; tentative D call: TRBD2 (9 bases). Trimming removed 4 bases from V and 0 bases from J, with 23 bases in between. Germline CDR1 reads SGDLS; CDR2 reads YYNGEE. The CDR3 has 20 amino acids. The CDR3: CASSSPRGREGSSGANVLTF. The DNA for the CDR3 is TGTGCCAGCAGCTCACCCAGGGGGCGGGAGGGAAGCTCTGGGGCCAACGTCCTGACTTTC.

On this clone: The germline gene is not matched at one end of the junction; a read error may be the cause. This sequence joins TRBV9 and TRBJ2-7, with TRBD2 matching over 9 bases. Germline CDR1 is SGDLS and CDR2 is YYNGEE. CDR3 length: 16 amino acids. The CDR3 is CASSPSKGLAGYGQYF. The CDR3 nucleotides read TGTGCCAGCAGCCCGAGTAAGGGACTAGCTGGCTACGGGCAGTACTTC.

Notes on this clone: Additional DNA sequences in this sample encode the identical CDR3. This chain's CDR3 is CAISDLAGRYEQYF. CDR3 DNA: TGTGCCATCAGTGATTTAGCGGGAAGGTACGAGCAGTACTTC. The chain links TRBV10-3 to TRBJ2-7; TRBD2 agrees at 8 bases. Germline CDR1 and CDR2: ENHRY and SYGVKD. V dropped 3 bases and J dropped 4; count of bases not matched to a gene: 5. The CDR3 length is 14 residues.

As to this clone: The sample holds other DNA sequences that translate to the same CDR3. V gene TRBV19 combines with J gene TRBJ1-5; D possibly corresponds to TRBD1 (5 bases). Germline V CDR1 and CDR2: LNHDA, SQIVND (reference sequence). This CDR3 region has 14 residues. Trimming removed 2 bases at V and 1 base at J, with 6 bases between. The CDR3 spells CASSIQGSNQPQHF. The CDR3 DNA reads TGTGCCAGTAGTATACAGGGAAGCAATCAGCCCCAGCATTTT.

The J gene is TRBJ2-5, the V gene TRBV14; 9 bases map to TRBD2. This CDR3 is built from 15 residues. V lost 4 bases to trimming and J lost 2 bases; unmatched junction nucleotides: 5. Germline loops: CDR1 SGHDN, CDR2 FVKESK. The CDR3 DNA is TGTGCCAGCAGCCCCGGACTAGCGCATCAAGAGACCCAGTACTTC. It codes for CASSPGLAHQETQYF.

This chain links TRBV6-6 with TRBJ2-7; the D gene is possibly TRBD1 (6 bases). The CDR3 runs to 13 residues. CDR1 MNHNY and CDR2 SVGAGI come from the germline V gene (reference sequence). The ends were cut back, 0 bases at V and 3 bases at J, with 6 bases in the middle. The CDR3 region is CASSYSDSYEQYF. For the CDR3, the DNA is TGTGCCAGCAGTTACTCGGACAGCTACGAGCAGTACTTC.

The CDR3 loop is CASSPEDSLREKLFF. In DNA form, the CDR3 reads TGTGCCAGCAGCCCAGAAGACAGCTTACGTGAAAAACTGTTTTTT. The V gene is TRBV9, the J gene TRBJ1-4; D may be TRBD1 (5 bases). The germline V gene encodes CDR1 SGDLS and CDR2 YYNGEE. Trimming removed 4 bases at V and 7 bases at J, with 17 bases between. The CDR3 has 15 residues. The full variable domain, with the rest looked up from reference TRBV9 and TRBJ1-4, is DSGVTQTPKHLITATGQRVTLRCSPRSGDLSVYWYQQSLDQGLQFLIQYYNGEERAKGNILERFSAQQFPDLHSELNLSSLELGDSALYFCASSPEDSLREKLFFGSGTQLSVL.

The gene calls are TRBV6-1 and TRBJ2-7; 11 positions agree with TRBD2. Germline V gene data show CDR1 as MNHNS and CDR2 as SASEGT. The CDR3 loop spans 15 amino acids. The ends lost 4 bases at V and 2 bases at J; junction bases unmatched: 4. The CDR3 nucleotides read TGTGCCAGCAGTGTAGCGGGAGGGATCACCTACGAGCAGTACTTC. Residues: CASSVAGGITYEQYF.

The genes are TRBV6-5 and TRBJ1-5; 8 bases align to TRBD1. Germline CDR1 is MNHEY and CDR2 is SVGAGI. The CDR3 runs to 15 residues. V dropped 5 bases and J dropped 10; count of bases not matched to a gene: 13. This chain's CDR3 is CASSPRTGNVFPQHF. CDR3 nucleotides: TGTGCCAGCAGTCCCCGGACAGGGAACGTTTTCCCCCAGCATTTT.

This chain uses TRBV21-1 with TRBJ2-7; the DNA was not used to check the table's D call, TRBD2. TRBV21-1 is annotated as a pseudogene. The CDR3 consists of 15 residues. The CDR3 nucleotides read TGTGCCAGCAGCAAAGAACCTAGCGGGAGTCACGAGCAGTACTTC. Protein sequence: CASSKEPSGSHEQYF.

The chain couples TRBV5-1 to TRBJ2-7, with 9 bases identical to TRBD1. The germline CDR1 and CDR2 sequences are SGHRS and YFSETQ. This CDR3 comprises 16 residues. Trimming at V came to 0 bases and at J to 5 bases, leaving 9 bases not matched to a gene. CDR3 residues: CASSLAGGQGGHEQYF. DNA of the CDR3: TGCGCCAGCAGCTTGGCCGGGGGACAGGGAGGGCACGAGCAGTACTTC.

The count of this clone is one. V usage is TRBV6-4 and J usage is TRBJ2-7; a weak D match, TRBD2 (6 bases). Trimming left V 3 bases short and J 3 bases short, with 12 bases between. The germline CDR1 and CDR2 sequences are MRHNA and SNTAGT. CDR3 length equals 14 residues. The CDR3 here is CASSEGGEGYEQYF. The CDR3 bases are TGTGCCAGCAGTGAGGGGGGAGAGGGCTACGAGCAGTACTTC.